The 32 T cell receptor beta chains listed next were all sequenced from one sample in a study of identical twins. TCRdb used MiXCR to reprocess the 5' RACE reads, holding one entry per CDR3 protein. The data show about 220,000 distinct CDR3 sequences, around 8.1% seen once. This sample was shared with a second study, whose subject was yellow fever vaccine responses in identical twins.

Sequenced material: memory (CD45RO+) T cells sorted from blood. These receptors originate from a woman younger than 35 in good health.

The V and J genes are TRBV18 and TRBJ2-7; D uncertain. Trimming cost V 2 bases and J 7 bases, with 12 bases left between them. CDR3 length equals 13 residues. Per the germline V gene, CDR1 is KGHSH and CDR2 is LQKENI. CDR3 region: CASSPKIVAEQYF. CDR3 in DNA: TGTGCCAGCTCACCAAAAATTGTGGCAGAGCAGTACTTC.

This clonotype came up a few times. The CDR3 nucleotides are TGCAGTGCTAGGAGCGGGAGAGGGAATGAGCAGTTCTTC. This codes for CSARSGRGNEQFF. The chain is built from TRBV20-1 and TRBJ2-1; 8 bases are a match to TRBD2. V dropped 3 bases and J dropped 7; count of bases not matched to a gene: 5. The CDR3 is 13 amino acids. Per germline, CDR1 DFQATT and CDR2 SNEGSKA (reference sequence).

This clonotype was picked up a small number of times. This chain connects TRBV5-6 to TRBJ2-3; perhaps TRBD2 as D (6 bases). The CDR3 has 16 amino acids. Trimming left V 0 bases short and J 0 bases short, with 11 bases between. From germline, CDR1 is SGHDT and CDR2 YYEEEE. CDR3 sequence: CASSLASDHSTDTQYF. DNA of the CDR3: TGTGCCAGCAGCTTGGCTAGCGACCATAGCACAGATACGCAGTATTTT.

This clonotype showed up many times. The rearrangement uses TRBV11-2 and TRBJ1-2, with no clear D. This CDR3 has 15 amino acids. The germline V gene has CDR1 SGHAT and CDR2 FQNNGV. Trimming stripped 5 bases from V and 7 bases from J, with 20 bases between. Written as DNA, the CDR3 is TGTGCCAGCAGCACTAGGCCCGATCCTCTTCGTGGCTACACCTTC. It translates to CASSTRPDPLRGYTF.

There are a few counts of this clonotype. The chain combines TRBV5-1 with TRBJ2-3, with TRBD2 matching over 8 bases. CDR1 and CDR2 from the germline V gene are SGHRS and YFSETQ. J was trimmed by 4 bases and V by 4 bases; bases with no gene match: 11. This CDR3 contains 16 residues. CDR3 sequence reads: CASSLESGRGADTQYF. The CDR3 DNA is TGCGCCAGCAGCCTAGAAAGCGGGAGAGGGGCAGATACGCAGTATTTT.

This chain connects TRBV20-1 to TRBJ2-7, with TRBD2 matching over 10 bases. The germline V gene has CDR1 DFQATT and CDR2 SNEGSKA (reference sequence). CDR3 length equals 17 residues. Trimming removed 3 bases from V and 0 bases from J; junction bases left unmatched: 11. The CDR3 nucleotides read TGCAGTGCTAGTTCTCTTAGCGGGGGGCGGAGCTCCTACGAGCAGTACTTC. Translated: CSASSLSGGRSSYEQYF.

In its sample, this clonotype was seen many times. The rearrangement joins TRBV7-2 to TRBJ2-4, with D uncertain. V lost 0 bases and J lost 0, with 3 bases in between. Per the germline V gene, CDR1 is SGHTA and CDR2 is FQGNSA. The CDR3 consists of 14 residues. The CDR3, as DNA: TGTGCCAGCAGCTTAGCGGGAGCCAAAAACATTCAGTACTTC. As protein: CASSLAGAKNIQYF. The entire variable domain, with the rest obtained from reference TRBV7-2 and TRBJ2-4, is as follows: GAGVSQSPSNKVTEKGKDVELRCDPISGHTALYWYRQSLGQGLEFLIYFQGNSAPDKSGLPSDRFSAERTGGSVSTLTIQRTQQEDSAVYLCASSLAGAKNIQYFGAGTRLSVL.

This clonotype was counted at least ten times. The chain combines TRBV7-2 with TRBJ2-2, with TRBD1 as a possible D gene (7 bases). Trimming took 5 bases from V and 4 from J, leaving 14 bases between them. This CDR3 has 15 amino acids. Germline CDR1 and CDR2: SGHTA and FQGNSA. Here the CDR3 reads CASSANRGLTGELFF. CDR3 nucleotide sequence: TGTGCCAGCAGCGCAAACAGGGGACTCACCGGGGAGCTGTTTTTT.

CDR3 region: CASSEVVASSNQPQHF. CDR3 nucleotide sequence: TGTGCCAGCAGTGAAGTAGTGGCCAGTAGCAATCAGCCCCAGCATTTT. This chain joins TRBV2 and TRBJ1-5; no reliable D call. Per the germline V gene, CDR1 is SNHLY and CDR2 is FYNNEI. The length of the CDR3 is 16 residues. With 1 base removed from V and 0 bases from J, the gap between germline ends came to 10 bases.

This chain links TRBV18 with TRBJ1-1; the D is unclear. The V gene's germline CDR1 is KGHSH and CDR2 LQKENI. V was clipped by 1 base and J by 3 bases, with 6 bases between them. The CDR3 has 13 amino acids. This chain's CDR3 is CASSPLRDTEAFF. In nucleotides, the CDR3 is TGTGCCAGCTCACCACTGAGGGACACTGAAGCTTTCTTT.

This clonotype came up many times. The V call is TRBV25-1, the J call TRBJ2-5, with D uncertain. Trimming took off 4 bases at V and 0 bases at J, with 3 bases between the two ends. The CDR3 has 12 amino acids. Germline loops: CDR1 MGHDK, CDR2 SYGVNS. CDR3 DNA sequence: TGTGCCAGCAGTGCGTACCAAGAGACCCAGTACTTC. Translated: CASSAYQETQYF.

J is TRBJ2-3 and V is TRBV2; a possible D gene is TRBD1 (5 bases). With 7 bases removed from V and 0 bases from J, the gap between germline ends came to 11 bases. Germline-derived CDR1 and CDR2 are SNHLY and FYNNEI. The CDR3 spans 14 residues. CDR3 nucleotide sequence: TGTGCCAGCACCAGACAGCTAAGCACAGATACGCAGTATTTT. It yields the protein CASTRQLSTDTQYF.

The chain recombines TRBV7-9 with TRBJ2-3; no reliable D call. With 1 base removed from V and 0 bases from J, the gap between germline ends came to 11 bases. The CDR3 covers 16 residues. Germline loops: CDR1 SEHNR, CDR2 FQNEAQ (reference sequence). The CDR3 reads CASSLGLRLSTDTQYF. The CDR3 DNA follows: TGTGCCAGCAGCTTAGGATTGCGGTTAAGCACAGATACGCAGTATTTT. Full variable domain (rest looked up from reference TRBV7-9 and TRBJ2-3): DTGVSQNPRHKITKRGQNVTFRCDPISEHNRLYWYRQTLGQGPEFLTYFQNEAQLEKSRLLSDRFSAERPKGSFSTLEIQRTEQGDSAMYLCASSLGLRLSTDTQYFGPGTRLTVL.

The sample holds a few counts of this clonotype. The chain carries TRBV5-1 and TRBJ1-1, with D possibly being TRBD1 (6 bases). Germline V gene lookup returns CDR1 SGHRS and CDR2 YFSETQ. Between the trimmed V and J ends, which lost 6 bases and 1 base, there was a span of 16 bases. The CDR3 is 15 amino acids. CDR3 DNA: TGCGCCAGCAACTTTGATATGGGACAGAACACTGAAGCTTTCTTT. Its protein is CASNFDMGQNTEAFF.

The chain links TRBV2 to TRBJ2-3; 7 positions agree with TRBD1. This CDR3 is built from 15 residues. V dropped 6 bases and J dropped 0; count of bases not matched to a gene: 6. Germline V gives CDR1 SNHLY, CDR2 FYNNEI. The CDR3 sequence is CASRMDRTSTDTQYF. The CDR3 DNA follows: TGTGCCAGCAGGATGGACAGGACTAGCACAGATACGCAGTATTTT.

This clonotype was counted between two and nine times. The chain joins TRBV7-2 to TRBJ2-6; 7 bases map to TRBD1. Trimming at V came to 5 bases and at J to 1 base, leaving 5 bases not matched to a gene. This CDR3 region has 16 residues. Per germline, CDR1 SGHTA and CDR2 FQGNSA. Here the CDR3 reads CASSVPTGSGANVLTF. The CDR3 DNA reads TGTGCCAGCAGCGTACCGACAGGGTCTGGGGCCAACGTCCTGACTTTC.

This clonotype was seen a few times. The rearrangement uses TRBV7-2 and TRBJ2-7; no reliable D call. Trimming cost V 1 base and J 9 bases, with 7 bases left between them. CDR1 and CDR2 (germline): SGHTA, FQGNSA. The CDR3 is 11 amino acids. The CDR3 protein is CASSLGTVQYF. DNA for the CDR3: TGTGCCAGCAGCTTAGGAACCGTGCAGTACTTC.

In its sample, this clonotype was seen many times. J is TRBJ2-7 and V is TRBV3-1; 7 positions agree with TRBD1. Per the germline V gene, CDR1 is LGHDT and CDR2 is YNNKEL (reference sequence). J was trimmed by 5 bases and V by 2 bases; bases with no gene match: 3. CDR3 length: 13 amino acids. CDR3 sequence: CASSQLDRDEQYF. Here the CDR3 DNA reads TGTGCCAGCAGCCAACTAGACAGGGACGAGCAGTACTTC.

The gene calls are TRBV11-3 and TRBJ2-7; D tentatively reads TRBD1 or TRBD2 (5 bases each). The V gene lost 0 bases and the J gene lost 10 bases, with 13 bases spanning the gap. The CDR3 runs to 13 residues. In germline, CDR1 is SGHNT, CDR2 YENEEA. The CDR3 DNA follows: TGTGCCAGCAGCTTAGATCCAGTGGGGGAACAGTACTTC. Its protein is CASSLDPVGEQYF.

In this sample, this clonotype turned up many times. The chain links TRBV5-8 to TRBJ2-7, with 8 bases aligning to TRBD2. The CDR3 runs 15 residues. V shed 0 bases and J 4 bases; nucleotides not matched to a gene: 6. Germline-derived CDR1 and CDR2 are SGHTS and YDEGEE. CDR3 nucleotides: TGTGCCAGCAGCTTGGTTCGGCTAGCGGGTTACGAGCAGTACTTC. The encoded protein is CASSLVRLAGYEQYF.

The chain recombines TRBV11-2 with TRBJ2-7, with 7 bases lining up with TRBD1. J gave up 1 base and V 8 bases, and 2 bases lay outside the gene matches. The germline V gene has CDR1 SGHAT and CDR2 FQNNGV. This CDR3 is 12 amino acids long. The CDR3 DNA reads TGTGCCAGCTCGGGACAGTCCTACGAGCAGTACTTC. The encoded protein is CASSGQSYEQYF. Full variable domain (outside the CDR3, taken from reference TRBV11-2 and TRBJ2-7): EAGVAQSPRYKIIEKRQSVAFWCNPISGHATLYWYQQILGQGPKLLIQFQNNGVVDDSQLPKDRFSAERLKGVDSTLKIQPAKLEDSAVYLCASSGQSYEQYFGPGTRLTVT.

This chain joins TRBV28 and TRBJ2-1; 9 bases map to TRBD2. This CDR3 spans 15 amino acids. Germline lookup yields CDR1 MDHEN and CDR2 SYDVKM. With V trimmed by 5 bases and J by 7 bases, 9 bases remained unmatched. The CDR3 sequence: CASSPGLAGRNEQFF. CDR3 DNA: TGTGCCAGCAGTCCGGGACTAGCAGGCCGTAATGAGCAGTTCTTC.

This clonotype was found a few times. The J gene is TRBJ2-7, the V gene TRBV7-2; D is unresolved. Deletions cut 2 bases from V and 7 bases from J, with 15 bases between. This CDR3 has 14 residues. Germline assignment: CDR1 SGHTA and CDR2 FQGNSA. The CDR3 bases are TGTGCCAGCAGCTTAAAGGGTCCCCAAGGGGAGCAGTACTTC. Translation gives CASSLKGPQGEQYF.

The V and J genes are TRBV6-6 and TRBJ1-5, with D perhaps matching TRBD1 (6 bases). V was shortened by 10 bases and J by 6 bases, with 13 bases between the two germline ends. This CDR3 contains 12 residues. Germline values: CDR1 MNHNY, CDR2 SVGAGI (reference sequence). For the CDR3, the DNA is TGTGCCACGAGGGAAGGGGGTCAGCCCCAGCATTTT. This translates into CATREGGQPQHF.

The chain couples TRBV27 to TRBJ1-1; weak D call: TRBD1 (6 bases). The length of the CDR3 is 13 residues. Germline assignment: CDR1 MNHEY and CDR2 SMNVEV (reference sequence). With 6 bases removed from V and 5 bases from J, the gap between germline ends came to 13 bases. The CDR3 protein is CASSRGGRTEAFF. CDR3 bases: TGTGCCAGCAGCAGGGGCGGGAGAACTGAAGCTTTCTTT.

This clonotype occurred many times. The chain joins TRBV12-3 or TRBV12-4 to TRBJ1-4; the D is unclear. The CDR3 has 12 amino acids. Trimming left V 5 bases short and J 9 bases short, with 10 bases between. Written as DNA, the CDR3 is TGTGCCAGCAGTGGGGAGTCACAAAAACTGTTTTTT. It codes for CASSGESQKLFF.

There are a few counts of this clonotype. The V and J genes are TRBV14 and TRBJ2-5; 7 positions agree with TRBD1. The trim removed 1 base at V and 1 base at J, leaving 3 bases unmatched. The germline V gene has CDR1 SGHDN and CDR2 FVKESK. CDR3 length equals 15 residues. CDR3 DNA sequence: TGTGCCAGCAGCCAAGTTGACAGGGCCCAAGAGACCCAGTACTTC. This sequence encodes CASSQVDRAQETQYF.

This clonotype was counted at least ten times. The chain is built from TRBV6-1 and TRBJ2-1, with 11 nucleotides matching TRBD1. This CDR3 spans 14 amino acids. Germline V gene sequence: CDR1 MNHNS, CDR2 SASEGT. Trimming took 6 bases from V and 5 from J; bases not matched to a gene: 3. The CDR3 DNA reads TGTGCCAGCAGCCCGGGACAGGGGGACAATGAGCAGTTCTTC. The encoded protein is CASSPGQGDNEQFF.

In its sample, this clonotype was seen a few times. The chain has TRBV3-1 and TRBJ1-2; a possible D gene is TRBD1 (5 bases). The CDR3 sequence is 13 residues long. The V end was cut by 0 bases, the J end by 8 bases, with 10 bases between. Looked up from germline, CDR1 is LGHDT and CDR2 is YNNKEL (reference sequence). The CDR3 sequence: CASSQDQGSGYTF. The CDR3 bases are TGTGCCAGCAGCCAAGACCAGGGCAGCGGCTACACCTTC.

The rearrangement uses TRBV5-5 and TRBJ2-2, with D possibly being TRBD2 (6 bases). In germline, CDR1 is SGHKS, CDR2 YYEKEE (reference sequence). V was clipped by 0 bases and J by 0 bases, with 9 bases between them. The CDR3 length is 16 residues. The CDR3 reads CASSLVSGANTGELFF. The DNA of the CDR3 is TGTGCCAGCAGCTTGGTGTCGGGAGCGAACACCGGGGAGCTGTTTTTT.

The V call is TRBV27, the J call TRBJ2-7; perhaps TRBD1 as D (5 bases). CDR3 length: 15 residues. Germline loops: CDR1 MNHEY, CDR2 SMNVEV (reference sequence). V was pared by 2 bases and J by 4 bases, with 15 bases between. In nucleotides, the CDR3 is TGTGCCAGCAGTTTAAGGGGCAGGGATTTATACGAGCAGTACTTC. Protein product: CASSLRGRDLYEQYF.

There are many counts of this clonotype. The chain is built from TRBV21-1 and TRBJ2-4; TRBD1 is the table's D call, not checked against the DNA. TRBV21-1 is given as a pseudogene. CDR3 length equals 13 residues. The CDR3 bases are TGTGCCAGCGTCCCGGGGCAGGGAAACATTCAGTACTTC. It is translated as CASVPGQGNIQYF.